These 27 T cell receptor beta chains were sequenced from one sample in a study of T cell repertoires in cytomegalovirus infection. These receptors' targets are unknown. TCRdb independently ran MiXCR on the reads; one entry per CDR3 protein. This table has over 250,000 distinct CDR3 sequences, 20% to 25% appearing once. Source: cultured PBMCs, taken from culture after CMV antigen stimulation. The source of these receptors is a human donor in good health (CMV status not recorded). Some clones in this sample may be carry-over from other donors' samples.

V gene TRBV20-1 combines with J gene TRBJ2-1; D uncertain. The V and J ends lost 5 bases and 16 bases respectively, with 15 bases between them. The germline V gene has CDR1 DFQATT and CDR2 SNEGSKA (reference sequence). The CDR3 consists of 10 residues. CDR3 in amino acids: CSAYALGIFF. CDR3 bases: TGCAGTGCTTACGCCCTTGGAATATTCTTC.

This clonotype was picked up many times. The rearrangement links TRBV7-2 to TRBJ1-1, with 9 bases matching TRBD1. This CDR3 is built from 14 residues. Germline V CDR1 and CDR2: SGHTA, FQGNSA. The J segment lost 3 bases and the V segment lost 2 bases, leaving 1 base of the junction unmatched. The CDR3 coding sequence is TGTGCCAGCAGCTTATGGACAGGGGACACTGAAGCTTTCTTT. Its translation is CASSLWTGDTEAFF.

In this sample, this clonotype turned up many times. This CDR3 reads CASSYSPGDEQFF. CDR3 DNA: TGTGCCAGCAGTTACTCGCCAGGGGATGAGCAGTTCTTC. The chain is built from TRBV6-6 and TRBJ2-1; TRBD1 might be the D (6 bases). The CDR3 totals 13 residues. Germline CDR1 is MNHNY and CDR2 is SVGAGI (reference sequence). Trimming removed 0 bases at V and 8 bases at J, with 8 bases between.

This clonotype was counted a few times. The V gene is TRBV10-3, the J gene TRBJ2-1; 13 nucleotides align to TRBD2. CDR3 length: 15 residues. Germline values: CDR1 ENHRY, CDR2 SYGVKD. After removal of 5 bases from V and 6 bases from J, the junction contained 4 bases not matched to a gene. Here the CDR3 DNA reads TGTGCCATCAGTTCCGGGACTAGCGGGACCAATGAGCAGTTCTTC. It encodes CAISSGTSGTNEQFF.

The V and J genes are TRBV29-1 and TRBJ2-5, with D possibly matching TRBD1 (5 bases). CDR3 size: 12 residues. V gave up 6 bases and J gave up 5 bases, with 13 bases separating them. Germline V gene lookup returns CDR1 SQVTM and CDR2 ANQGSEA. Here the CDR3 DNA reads TGCAGCGTGAGGCTTGGGGCGGAGACCCAGTACTTC. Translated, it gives CSVRLGAETQYF.

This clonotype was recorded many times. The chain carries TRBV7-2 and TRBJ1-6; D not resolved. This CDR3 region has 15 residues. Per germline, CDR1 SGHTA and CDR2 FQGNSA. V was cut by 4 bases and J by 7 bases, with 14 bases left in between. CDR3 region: CASSWGMAGNSPLHF. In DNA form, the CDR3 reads TGTGCCAGCAGCTGGGGAATGGCCGGGAATTCACCCCTCCACTTT.

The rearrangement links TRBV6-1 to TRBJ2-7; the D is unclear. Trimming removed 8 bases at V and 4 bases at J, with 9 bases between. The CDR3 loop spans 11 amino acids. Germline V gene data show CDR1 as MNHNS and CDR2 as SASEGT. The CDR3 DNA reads TGTGCCAGCGCCATAGATTACGAGCAGTACGTC. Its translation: CASAIDYEQYV.

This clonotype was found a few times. In nucleotides, the CDR3 is TGCAGTGCTACTCCGGGGGGTAGGAACACTGAAGCTTTCTTT. Translation: CSATPGGRNTEAFF. V usage is TRBV20-1 and J usage is TRBJ1-1; TRBD1 is a possible D gene (5 bases). CDR3 length equals 14 residues. The ends were cut back, 4 bases at V and 1 base at J, with 13 bases in the middle. Per germline, CDR1 DFQATT and CDR2 SNEGSKA (reference sequence).

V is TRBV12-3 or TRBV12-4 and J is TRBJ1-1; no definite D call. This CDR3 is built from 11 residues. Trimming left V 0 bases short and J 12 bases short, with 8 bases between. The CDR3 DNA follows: TGTGCCAGCAGTTTAGCTCAATCCCCTTTCTTT. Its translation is CASSLAQSPFF.

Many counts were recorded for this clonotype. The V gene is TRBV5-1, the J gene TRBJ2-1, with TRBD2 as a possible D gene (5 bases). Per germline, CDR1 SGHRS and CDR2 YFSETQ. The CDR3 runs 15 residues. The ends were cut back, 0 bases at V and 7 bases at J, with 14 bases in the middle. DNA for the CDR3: TGCGCCAGCAGCTTGGGCAGCGGACCAGATAATGAGCAGTTCTTC. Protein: CASSLGSGPDNEQFF.

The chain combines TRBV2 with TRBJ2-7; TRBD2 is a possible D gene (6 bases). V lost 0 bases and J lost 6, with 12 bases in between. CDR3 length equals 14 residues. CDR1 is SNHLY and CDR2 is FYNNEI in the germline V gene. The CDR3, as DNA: TGTGCCAGCAGTGAAGCGGAGGGTTCCAGCGAGCAGTACGTC. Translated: CASSEAEGSSEQYV.

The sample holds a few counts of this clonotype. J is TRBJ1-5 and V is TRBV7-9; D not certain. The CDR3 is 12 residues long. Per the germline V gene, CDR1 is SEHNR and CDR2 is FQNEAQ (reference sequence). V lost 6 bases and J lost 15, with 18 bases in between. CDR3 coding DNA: TGTGCCAGCAGTTCAGGTCTTTTGCAGGTGCATTTT. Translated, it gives CASSSGLLQVHF.

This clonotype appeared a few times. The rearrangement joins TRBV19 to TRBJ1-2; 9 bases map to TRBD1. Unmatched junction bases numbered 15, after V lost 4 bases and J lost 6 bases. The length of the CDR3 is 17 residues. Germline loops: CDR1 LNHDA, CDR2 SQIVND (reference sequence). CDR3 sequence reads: CASSTLPGQGHYHGYTF. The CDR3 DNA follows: TGTGCCAGTAGTACCCTTCCGGGACAGGGTCATTATCATGGCTACACCTTC.

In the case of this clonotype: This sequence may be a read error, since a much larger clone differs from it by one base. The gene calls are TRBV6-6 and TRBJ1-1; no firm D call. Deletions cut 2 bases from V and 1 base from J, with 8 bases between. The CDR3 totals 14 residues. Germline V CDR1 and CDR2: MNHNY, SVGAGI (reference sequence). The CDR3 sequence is CASSYTTQNTEAFF. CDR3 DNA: TGTGCCAGCAGTTACACGACACAGAACACTGAAGCTTTCTTT.

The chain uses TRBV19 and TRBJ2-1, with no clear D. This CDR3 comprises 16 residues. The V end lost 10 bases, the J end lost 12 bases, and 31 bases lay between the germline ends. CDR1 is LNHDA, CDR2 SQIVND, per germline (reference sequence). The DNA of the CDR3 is TGTGCCACCCTTGAGGCCGGGCCCAGCCATACTGTTCGGCAGTTCTTC. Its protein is CATLEAGPSHTVRQFF.

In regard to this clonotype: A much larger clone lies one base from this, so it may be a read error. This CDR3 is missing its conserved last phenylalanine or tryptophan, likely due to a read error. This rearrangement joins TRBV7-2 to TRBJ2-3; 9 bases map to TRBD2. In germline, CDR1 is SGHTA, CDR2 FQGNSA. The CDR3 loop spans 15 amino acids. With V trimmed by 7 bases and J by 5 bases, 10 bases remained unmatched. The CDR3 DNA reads TGTGCCAGCACCGCGGGGGGGGCGGGAGGAGATACGCAGTATTCT. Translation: CASTAGGAGGDTQYS.

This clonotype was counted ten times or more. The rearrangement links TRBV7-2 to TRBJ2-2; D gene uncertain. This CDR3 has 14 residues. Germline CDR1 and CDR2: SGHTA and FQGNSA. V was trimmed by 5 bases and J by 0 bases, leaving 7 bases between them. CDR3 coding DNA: TGTGCCAGCAGCGCCTCTTCGAACACCGGGGAGCTGTTTTTT. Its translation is CASSASSNTGELFF.

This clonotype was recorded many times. The CDR3 sequence is CASSSKPNTGELFF. In nucleotides, the CDR3 is TGTGCCAGCAGTTCAAAACCGAACACCGGGGAGCTGTTTTTT. The rearrangement joins TRBV12-3 or TRBV12-4 to TRBJ2-2; the D is unclear. The CDR3 runs to 14 residues. V was shortened by 4 bases and J by 0 bases, with 6 bases between the two germline ends.

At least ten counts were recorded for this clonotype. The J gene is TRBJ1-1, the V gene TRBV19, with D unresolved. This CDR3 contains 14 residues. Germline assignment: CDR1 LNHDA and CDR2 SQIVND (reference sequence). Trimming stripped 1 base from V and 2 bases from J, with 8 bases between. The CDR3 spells CASSIGQQNTEAFF. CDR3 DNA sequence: TGTGCCAGTAGTATAGGGCAGCAAAACACTGAAGCTTTCTTT.

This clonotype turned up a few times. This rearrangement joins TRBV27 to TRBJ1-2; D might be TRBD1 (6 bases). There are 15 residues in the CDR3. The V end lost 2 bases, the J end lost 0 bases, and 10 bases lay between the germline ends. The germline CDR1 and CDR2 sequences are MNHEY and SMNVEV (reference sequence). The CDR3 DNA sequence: TGTGCCAGCAGTTTAGAGGGGGGCCCTAACTATGGCTACACCTTC. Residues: CASSLEGGPNYGYTF.

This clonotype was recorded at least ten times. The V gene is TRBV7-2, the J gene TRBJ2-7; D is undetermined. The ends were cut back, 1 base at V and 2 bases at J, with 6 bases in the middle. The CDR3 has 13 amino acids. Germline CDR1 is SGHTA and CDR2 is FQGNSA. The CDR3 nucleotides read TGTGCCAGCAGCTTAGACTACACCTACGAGCAGTACTTC. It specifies CASSLDYTYEQYF.

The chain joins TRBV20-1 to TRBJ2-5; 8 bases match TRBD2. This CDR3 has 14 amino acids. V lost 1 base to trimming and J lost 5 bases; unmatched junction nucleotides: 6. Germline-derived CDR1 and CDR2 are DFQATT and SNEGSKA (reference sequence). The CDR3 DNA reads TGCAGTGCTAGAGTTGCGGGAGGTGGGGAGACCCAGTACTTC. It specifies CSARVAGGGETQYF.

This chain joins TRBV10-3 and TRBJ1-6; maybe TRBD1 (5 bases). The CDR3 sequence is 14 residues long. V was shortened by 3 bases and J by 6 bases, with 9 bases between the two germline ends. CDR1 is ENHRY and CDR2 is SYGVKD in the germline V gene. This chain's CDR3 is CAISDPGSNSPLHF. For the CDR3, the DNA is TGTGCCATCAGTGATCCAGGGAGTAATTCACCCCTCCACTTT.

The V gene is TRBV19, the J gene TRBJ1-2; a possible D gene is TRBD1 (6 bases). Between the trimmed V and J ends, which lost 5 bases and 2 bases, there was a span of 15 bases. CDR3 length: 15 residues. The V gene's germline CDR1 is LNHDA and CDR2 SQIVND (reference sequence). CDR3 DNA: TGTGCCAGTAGTGGGGGGCGTCCCCTCAACTATGGCTACACCTTC. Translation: CASSGGRPLNYGYTF.

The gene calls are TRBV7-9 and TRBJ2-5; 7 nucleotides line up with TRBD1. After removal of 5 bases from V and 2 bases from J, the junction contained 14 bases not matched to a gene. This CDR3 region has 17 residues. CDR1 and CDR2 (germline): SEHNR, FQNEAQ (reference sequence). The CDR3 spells CASSPGQASGSQETQYF. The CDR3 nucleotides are TGTGCCAGCAGCCCCGGACAGGCCTCGGGTTCGCAAGAGACCCAGTACTTC.

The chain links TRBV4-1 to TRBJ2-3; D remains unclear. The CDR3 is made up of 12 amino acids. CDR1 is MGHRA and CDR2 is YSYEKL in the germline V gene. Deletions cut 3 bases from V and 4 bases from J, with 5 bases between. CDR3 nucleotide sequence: TGCGCCAGCAGCCAGACGGCAGATACGCAGTATTTT. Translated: CASSQTADTQYF.

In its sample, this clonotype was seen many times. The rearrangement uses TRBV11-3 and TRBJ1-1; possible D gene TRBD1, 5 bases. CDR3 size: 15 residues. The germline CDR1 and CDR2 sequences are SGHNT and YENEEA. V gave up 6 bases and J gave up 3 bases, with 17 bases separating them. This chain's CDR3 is CASRGGLLSDTEAFF. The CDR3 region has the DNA TGTGCCAGCAGGGGGGGTCTGCTTTCGGACACTGAAGCTTTCTTT.